The 25 T cell receptor beta chains below come from one sample, sequenced in a study of identical twins. TCRdb called the 5' RACE reads again in MiXCR, with one record for every CDR3 protein. The sample consists of fewer than 350,000 distinct CDR3 sequences, 8% to 9% of them appearing once. This same sample was also taken into another study, of yellow fever vaccine responses in identical twins.

What was sequenced was memory (CD45RO+) T cells sorted from blood. The receptors here all came from a woman aged 18-35 years in good health.

The chain links TRBV3-1 to TRBJ2-7, with TRBD1 matching 10 bases. Germline CDR1 reads LGHDT; CDR2 reads YNNKEL (reference sequence). CDR3 size: 17 residues. V lost 4 bases and J lost 8; bases outside the gene matches: 17. CDR3 sequence: CASSRQGASVGLRKQYF. CDR3 nucleotide sequence: TGTGCCAGCAGCCGACAGGGGGCCTCAGTAGGTCTACGCAAGCAGTACTTC.

With regard to this clonotype: Lacking the conserved final phenylalanine or tryptophan, this CDR3 likely reflects a read error. The chain joins TRBV7-7 to TRBJ2-5; D not certain. There are 13 residues in the CDR3. The ends were cut back, 3 bases at V and 5 bases at J, with 10 bases in the middle. Looked up from germline, CDR1 is SSHAT and CDR2 is FNYEAQ (reference sequence). The DNA for the CDR3 is TGTGCCAGCAGCTTTTCCCCCGCGGAGACCCAGTACTAC. Translated, it gives CASSFSPAETQYY.

This clonotype has more than one count but fewer than ten. This sequence joins TRBV3-1 and TRBJ2-5; 7 bases fit TRBD2. Germline V CDR1 and CDR2: LGHDT, YNNKEL (reference sequence). Trimming removed 1 base from V and 3 bases from J; junction bases left unmatched: 2. This CDR3 has 14 residues. This CDR3 reads CASSQAAGEETQYF. The CDR3 nucleotides read TGTGCCAGCAGCCAAGCGGCGGGGGAAGAGACCCAGTACTTC.

The chain combines TRBV20-1 with TRBJ1-4, with D tentatively TRBD1 (6 bases). Per germline, CDR1 DFQATT and CDR2 SNEGSKA (reference sequence). The CDR3 sequence is 14 residues long. Deletions cut 0 bases from V and 6 bases from J, with 11 bases between. CDR3 DNA: TGCAGTGCTAGAGATGCACAGGGCGATGAAAAACTGTTTTTT. It translates to CSARDAQGDEKLFF.

The chain is built from TRBV11-1 and TRBJ2-4, with 9 bases lining up with TRBD2. CDR3 length equals 19 residues. The J segment lost 2 bases and the V segment lost 5 bases, leaving 16 bases of the junction unmatched. Germline V gives CDR1 SGHAT, CDR2 FQDESV (reference sequence). The CDR3 loop is CASSRLVAGEGRTKNIQYF. CDR3 DNA sequence: TGTGCCAGCAGCCGCTTGGTAGCGGGAGAGGGAAGGACCAAAAACATTCAGTACTTC.

On this clonotype itself: One base away lies a much larger clone, so this may be a sequencing read error. The CDR3 nucleotides read TGCTGTGCTAAGGGGACTAGCACCGGAGTGGGCTACAATGAGCAGTTCTTC. Its translation is CCAKGTSTGVGYNEQFF. The J gene is TRBJ2-1, the V gene TRBV20-1, with 9 bases lining up with TRBD2. This CDR3 is built from 17 residues. In germline, CDR1 is DFQATT, CDR2 SNEGSKA (reference sequence).

The J gene is TRBJ1-6, the V gene TRBV28; no definite D call. There are 15 residues in the CDR3. CDR1 and CDR2 from the germline V gene are MDHEN and SYDVKM. The germline V and J ends were trimmed by 2 bases and 0 bases, with 5 bases remaining between them. DNA for the CDR3: TGTGCCAGCAGTTTAACAAGCTCCTATAATTCACCCCTCCACTTT. Translation gives CASSLTSSYNSPLHF.

This clonotype has more than one count but fewer than ten. This chain links TRBV10-3 with TRBJ2-2, with 7 bases aligning to TRBD1. The CDR3 has 13 amino acids. CDR1 and CDR2 (germline): ENHRY, SYGVKD. The trim removed 7 bases at V and 4 bases at J, leaving 3 bases unmatched. CDR3 sequence (DNA): TGTGCCATCACGGGACAGATCACCGGGGAGCTGTTTTTT. Protein product: CAITGQITGELFF.

This chain connects TRBV2 to TRBJ2-5; D is ambiguous. V gave up 2 bases and J gave up 4 bases, with 8 bases separating them. The CDR3 has 13 residues. CDR1 and CDR2 (germline): SNHLY, FYNNEI. The CDR3 loop is CASSELVLETQYF. CDR3 in DNA: TGTGCCAGCAGTGAACTGGTCCTAGAGACCCAGTACTTC.

In this sample, this clonotype is medium-sized (0.01 to 0.1%). The chain joins TRBV28 to TRBJ1-5, with a weak D call TRBD1 (6 bases). Per germline, CDR1 MDHEN and CDR2 SYDVKM. The CDR3 consists of 14 residues. V lost 5 bases and J 5 bases, leaving 13 bases between the germline ends. CDR3 loop: CASSPPDRYQPQHF. The CDR3 DNA reads as TGTGCCAGCAGTCCGCCGGACAGATATCAGCCCCAGCATTTT.

In its sample, this clonotype was seen many times. The V gene is TRBV12-3 or TRBV12-4, the J gene TRBJ2-1; 11 positions agree with TRBD2. The CDR3 covers 16 residues. V lost 6 bases to trimming and J lost 8 bases; unmatched junction nucleotides: 12. This chain's CDR3 is CASSPWTSGPLDEQFF. CDR3 sequence (DNA): TGTGCCAGCAGCCCCTGGACTAGCGGGCCTTTGGATGAGCAGTTCTTC.

The chain combines TRBV3-1 with TRBJ2-5, with D unclear. Germline V lookup: CDR1 LGHDT, CDR2 YNNKEL (reference sequence). The CDR3 is 14 residues long. V dropped 0 bases and J dropped 1 base, with 6 bases sitting between them. The CDR3 nucleotides read TGTGCCAGCAGCCAAGAGTTATTCCAAGAGACCCAGTACTTC. Translated, it gives CASSQELFQETQYF.

This clonotype was seen many times. The CDR3 bases are TGCGCCAGCAGCCAAGAGGGACCACAGGGGAATCAGCCCCAGCATTTT. Encoded protein: CASSQEGPQGNQPQHF. The chain links TRBV4-1 to TRBJ1-5; 7 bases agree with TRBD1. Germline V lookup: CDR1 MGHRA, CDR2 YSYEKL. Trimming at V came to 0 bases and at J to 4 bases, leaving 6 bases not matched to a gene. This CDR3 has 16 amino acids.

A remark on this clonotype: A much more abundant neighbour one base away suggests this may be a read error. The rearrangement links TRBV29-1 to TRBJ2-5, with no clear D. Per germline, CDR1 SQVTM and CDR2 ANQGSEA. This CDR3 spans 12 amino acids. Trimming removed 4 bases from V and 2 bases from J, with 8 bases in between. CDR3 sequence reads: CSVGAGQETQYF. CDR3 nucleotide sequence: TGCAGCGTTGGGGCCGGGCAAGAGACCCAGTACTTC.

This clonotype has more than one count but fewer than ten. The chain links TRBV28 to TRBJ2-5; 10 bases are shared with TRBD2. CDR3 length: 17 amino acids. Germline-derived CDR1 and CDR2 are MDHEN and SYDVKM. Germline trimming cut 3 bases from V and 5 bases from J; bases unmatched to any gene: 12. The CDR3 here is CASSFPGQRGGRETQYF. In nucleotides, the CDR3 is TGTGCCAGCAGTTTCCCCGGCCAGCGGGGGGGCCGGGAGACCCAGTACTTC.

This clonotype was detected many times. J is TRBJ1-1 and V is TRBV20-1; D unresolved. The V end lost 2 bases, the J end lost 7 bases, and 5 bases lay between the germline ends. This CDR3 contains 10 residues. Germline V gene lookup returns CDR1 DFQATT and CDR2 SNEGSKA (reference sequence). The CDR3 DNA reads TGCAGTGCTAGACGGGTTGAAGCTTTCTTT. This codes for CSARRVEAFF.

This clonotype was recorded a few times. The chain recombines TRBV4-1 with TRBJ2-1; D is perhaps TRBD2 (5 bases). The germline V and J ends were trimmed by 0 bases and 8 bases, with 8 bases remaining between them. The CDR3 contains 13 residues. Germline V gene sequence: CDR1 MGHRA, CDR2 YSYEKL. Here the CDR3 reads CASSQDRDYEQFF. In nucleotides, the CDR3 is TGCGCCAGCAGCCAAGATCGGGATTATGAGCAGTTCTTC.

V usage is TRBV11-3 and J usage is TRBJ2-5; TRBD2 aligns across 11 bases. Trimming cost V 0 bases and J 1 base; bases outside gene matches: 4. This CDR3 is 17 amino acids long. The V gene's germline CDR1 is SGHNT and CDR2 YENEEA. CDR3: CASSLDPGLAVQETQYF. The CDR3 DNA reads TGTGCCAGCAGCTTAGATCCGGGACTAGCGGTCCAAGAGACCCAGTACTTC.

This clonotype has only a few counts. V is TRBV3-1 and J is TRBJ2-1, with 7 bases aligning to TRBD2. V lost 9 bases to trimming and J lost 0 bases; unmatched junction nucleotides: 2. Germline CDR1 is LGHDT and CDR2 is YNNKEL (reference sequence). The CDR3 has 13 amino acids. CDR3 residues: CASGTTSYNEQFF. The CDR3 DNA reads TGTGCCAGTGGGACTACCTCCTACAATGAGCAGTTCTTC.

The table lists this clonotype with a count of one. Just one base apart from a much larger clone, this may be a read error. CDR3 coding DNA: TGTGCCAGCAGCCACCTCGACAGGGTGAACACTGGAGCTTTCTTT. As protein: CASSHLDRVNTGAFF. The genes are TRBV14 and TRBJ1-1; TRBD1 matches 7 bases. Germline V gene lookup returns CDR1 SGHDN and CDR2 FVKESK. The CDR3 extends over 15 amino acids.

This clonotype was counted only a few times. The V and J genes are TRBV28 and TRBJ2-3; no firm D call. The CDR3 spans 12 residues. V was cut by 1 base and J by 7 bases, with 6 bases left in between. Germline CDR1 MDHEN, CDR2 SYDVKM. Written as DNA, the CDR3 is TGTGCCAGCAGTTTATTTATGAATACGCAGTATTTT. It translates to CASSLFMNTQYF.

This clonotype was detected a few times. V and J are TRBV20-1 and TRBJ2-7; 12 bases line up with TRBD2. Per germline, CDR1 DFQATT and CDR2 SNEGSKA (reference sequence). This CDR3 spans 16 amino acids. The ends lost 5 bases at V and 6 bases at J; junction bases unmatched: 14. The CDR3: CSASRTSGIFQFEQYF. CDR3 DNA: TGCAGTGCTTCACGGACTAGCGGGATTTTTCAGTTCGAGCAGTACTTC.

Ten or more counts support this clonotype. V gene TRBV11-1 combines with J gene TRBJ1-2; 7 bases agree with TRBD1. The V gene end was trimmed by 5 bases and the J gene end by 2 bases; junction bases not matched to a gene: 8. CDR1 is SGHAT, CDR2 FQDESV, per germline (reference sequence). The CDR3 spans 15 residues. The CDR3 DNA is TGTGCCAGCAGCGCATTACAGGGGACAAACTATGGCTACACCTTC. This translates into CASSALQGTNYGYTF.

Written as DNA, the CDR3 is TGTGCCAGCAGCTTTAGTCCAGGGTCCGGCACTGAAGCTTTCTTT. It encodes CASSFSPGSGTEAFF. The chain links TRBV7-2 to TRBJ1-1, with TRBD1 as a possible D gene (5 bases). The CDR3 has 15 amino acids. CDR1 and CDR2 (germline): SGHTA, FQGNSA. V was trimmed by 3 bases and J by 4 bases, leaving 15 bases between them.

This clonotype was observed at least ten times. The gene calls are TRBV24-1 and TRBJ2-5; D is unresolved. Germline CDR1 and CDR2: KGHDR and SFDVKD. The CDR3 has 14 amino acids. V lost 2 bases and J 7 bases, leaving 13 bases between the germline ends. The DNA of the CDR3 is TGTGCCACCAGTGATTCAACACACGATGCGACCCAGTACTTC. Translation gives CATSDSTHDATQYF.